These 21 T cell receptor beta chains share one sample of origin, sequenced in a study of shared T cell receptors in the human thymus. TCRdb keeps only in-frame clones here, not all; method: immunoSEQ multiplex PCR. The table has about 500,000 clones, roughly 74% seen once. This sample was shared with a second study, whose subject was human thymus T cells.

Sequencing used thymocytes. These receptors were taken from a boy younger than two with a congenital heart defect.

The chain employs TRBV5-4 and TRBJ2-7; 11 bases line up with TRBD2. This CDR3 has 16 amino acids. The trim removed 4 bases at V and 0 bases at J, leaving 6 bases unmatched. The germline V gene has CDR1 SGHNT and CDR2 YYREEE (reference sequence). The DNA of the CDR3 is TGTGCCAGCAGCGCCGGACTAGCGGGCCGCTCCTACGAGCAGTACTTC. Amino acids: CASSAGLAGRSYEQYF.

The chain uses TRBV4-2 and TRBJ2-5; 7 bases line up with TRBD2. The CDR3 sequence is 17 residues long. V lost 3 bases and J lost 5; bases outside the gene matches: 15. Per the germline V gene, CDR1 is LGHNA and CDR2 is YNFKEQ. In nucleotides, the CDR3 is TGTGCCAGCAGCCACGTGACTGGGACTACGCAGGGCGAGACCCAGTACTTC. It encodes CASSHVTGTTQGETQYF.

V gene TRBV27 combines with J gene TRBJ1-5; TRBD1 is a possible D gene (5 bases). The germline gives CDR1 MNHEY, CDR2 SMNVEV (reference sequence). Trimming cost V 4 bases and J 11 bases, with 12 bases left between them. The CDR3 consists of 12 residues. The CDR3 coding sequence is TGTGCCAGCAGTTCCGCTGGGGGGGCCCAGCATTTT. It codes for CASSSAGGAQHF.

The chain has TRBV9 and TRBJ1-4; unclear D gene. Trimming cost V 1 base and J 4 bases, with 11 bases left between them. The V gene's germline CDR1 is SGDLS and CDR2 YYNGEE. The CDR3 has 15 residues. DNA for the CDR3: TGTGCCAGCAGCGTAACGGCGGTGGGTAATGAAAAACTGTTTTTT. This sequence encodes CASSVTAVGNEKLFF.

The gene calls are TRBV30 and TRBJ2-1, with TRBD2 matching over 11 bases. The germline V gene has CDR1 GTSNPN and CDR2 SVGIG (reference sequence). V was clipped by 0 bases and J by 5 bases; unmatched bases: 9. The CDR3 extends over 17 amino acids. The CDR3 is CAWSVLLAGGPDNEQFF. For the CDR3, the DNA is TGTGCCTGGAGTGTCTTGTTAGCGGGAGGGCCCGACAATGAGCAGTTCTTC.

A note on this clone: The sample holds other DNA sequences that translate to the same CDR3. The rearrangement uses TRBV5-1 and TRBJ2-3; 7 bases align to TRBD2. Germline V gives CDR1 SGHRS, CDR2 YFSETQ. The length of the CDR3 is 17 residues. The V segment lost 3 bases and the J segment 4 bases; nucleotides outside the gene matches: 14. DNA of the CDR3: TGCGCCAGCAGCTACATGCCCCAACCCCGGGGGGCAGATACGCAGTATTTT. This gives the protein CASSYMPQPRGADTQYF.

This sequence joins TRBV29-1 and TRBJ2-7, with 9 bases lining up with TRBD2. The V gene end was trimmed by 5 bases and the J gene end by 4 bases; junction bases not matched to a gene: 9. Germline values: CDR1 SQVTM, CDR2 ANQGSEA. CDR3 length equals 14 residues. The DNA for the CDR3 is TGCAGCGTTCATAGCGGGAGTTCGAGTTACGAGCAGTACTTC. It is translated as CSVHSGSSSYEQYF.

This clone appeared once. The gene calls are TRBV5-1 and TRBJ1-2; TRBD1 aligns across 10 bases. CDR1 and CDR2 (germline): SGHRS, YFSETQ. The CDR3 is made up of 13 amino acids. The V and J ends lost 7 bases and 5 bases, in that order; junction bases with no gene match: 5. CDR3 amino acids: CASRDRGLYGYTF. CDR3 sequence (DNA): TGCGCCAGCCGGGACAGGGGTTTGTATGGCTACACCTTC. Supplemented by reference TRBV5-1 and TRBJ1-2, the full variable domain reads KAGVTQTPRYLIKTRGQQVTLSCSPISGHRSVSWYQQTPGQGLQFLFEYFSETQRNKGNFPGRFSGRQFSNSRSEMNVSTLELGDSALYLCASRDRGLYGYTFGSGTRLTVV.

This clone was seen only once. V and J are TRBV9 and TRBJ2-7; D perhaps matches TRBD1 (5 bases). Germline V gene sequence: CDR1 SGDLS, CDR2 YYNGEE. Trimming shortened V by 4 bases and J by 2 bases, and 13 bases separated the two germline ends. The CDR3 extends over 14 amino acids. CDR3 coding DNA: TGTGCCAGCAGCACCCCCGACAGACCCTACGAGCAGTACTTC. It translates to CASSTPDRPYEQYF.

This rearrangement joins TRBV9 to TRBJ1-4; the match to TRBD1 covers 8 bases. J was trimmed by 8 bases and V by 3 bases; bases with no gene match: 9. Germline V gene lookup returns CDR1 SGDLS and CDR2 YYNGEE. CDR3 length: 15 amino acids. The CDR3 DNA is TGTGCCAGCAGCGCAGGACAGGGCCCCCGCGAAAAACTGTTTTTT. Its protein product is CASSAGQGPREKLFF.

This chain links TRBV7-9 with TRBJ1-1; no firm D call. Germline CDR1 reads SEHNR; CDR2 reads FQNEAQ (reference sequence). CDR3 length: 12 residues. V gave up 4 bases and J gave up 8 bases, with 11 bases separating them. The CDR3 here is CASSSPGGEAFF. The DNA of the CDR3 is TGTGCCAGCAGCTCCCCAGGCGGGGAAGCTTTCTTT.

The V gene is TRBV9, the J gene TRBJ2-1, with D possibly being TRBD2 (6 bases). The CDR3 sequence is 17 residues long. With 4 bases removed from V and 0 bases from J, the gap between germline ends came to 17 bases. Germline lookup yields CDR1 SGDLS and CDR2 YYNGEE. In DNA, the CDR3 is TGTGCCAGCAGCCCCCGGGACTTTAGGAGCTCCTACAATGAGCAGTTCTTC. Its protein is CASSPRDFRSSYNEQFF.

V and J are TRBV27 and TRBJ1-4, with D perhaps matching TRBD1 (5 bases). The CDR3 runs 16 residues. V lost 6 bases to trimming and J lost 1 base, with 15 bases between them. Germline CDR1 MNHEY, CDR2 SMNVEV (reference sequence). The CDR3, as DNA: TGTGCCAGCAGACGCGATGGTAGGGGAACTAATGAAAAACTGTTTTTT. It encodes CASRRDGRGTNEKLFF.

The chain is built from TRBV5-1 and TRBJ1-1; D is unresolved. This CDR3 region has 16 residues. V dropped 0 bases and J dropped 0 bases, with 12 bases sitting between them. Germline CDR1 SGHRS, CDR2 YFSETQ. In DNA form, the CDR3 reads TGCGCCAGCAGCTTGGTGAGGCGGGGATTGAACACTGAAGCTTTCTTT. Translation: CASSLVRRGLNTEAFF.

The CDR3 sequence: CASSGAGSSYNEQFF. The CDR3 nucleotides read TGTGCCAGCAGTGGAGCGGGTAGCTCCTACAATGAGCAGTTCTTC. The J gene is TRBJ2-1, the V gene TRBV27, with D possibly being TRBD2 (6 bases). V was cut by 5 bases and J by 0 bases, with 11 bases left in between. This CDR3 is built from 15 residues. Germline CDR1 and CDR2: MNHEY and SMNVEV (reference sequence).

The V call is TRBV5-8, the J call TRBJ2-7; weak D call: TRBD1 (6 bases). The V gene's germline CDR1 is SGHTS and CDR2 YDEGEE. This CDR3 is built from 13 residues. Between the trimmed V and J ends, which lost 3 bases and 3 bases, there was a span of 10 bases. The CDR3 spells CASSSTGVYEQYF. The CDR3 bases are TGTGCCAGCAGCTCGACAGGAGTCTACGAGCAGTACTTC.

The chain uses TRBV30 and TRBJ2-1, with a tentative D call TRBD2 (5 bases). The V end lost 5 bases, the J end lost 6 bases, and 17 bases lay between the germline ends. The CDR3 length is 14 residues. The germline V gene has CDR1 GTSNPN and CDR2 SVGIG (reference sequence). The CDR3 sequence: CAWYLAGPPNEQFF. CDR3 sequence (DNA): TGTGCCTGGTACCTAGCTGGCCCCCCCAATGAGCAGTTCTTC.

J is TRBJ2-3 and V is TRBV5-1; 10 bases fit TRBD1. The length of the CDR3 is 17 residues. V shed 4 bases and J 3 bases; nucleotides not matched to a gene: 11. Germline V gives CDR1 SGHRS, CDR2 YFSETQ. The DNA of the CDR3 is TGCGCCAGCAGCAGGGATCCGGCGGGACAGGGGACAGATACGCAGTATTTT. Its translation is CASSRDPAGQGTDTQYF. Filled out from reference TRBV5-1 and TRBJ2-3, the complete variable domain reads KAGVTQTPRYLIKTRGQQVTLSCSPISGHRSVSWYQQTPGQGLQFLFEYFSETQRNKGNFPGRFSGRQFSNSRSEMNVSTLELGDSALYLCASSRDPAGQGTDTQYFGPGTRLTVL.

The rearrangement uses TRBV4-3 and TRBJ1-3; 7 bases are a match to TRBD1. The V gene end was trimmed by 4 bases and the J gene end by 2 bases; junction bases not matched to a gene: 5. The V gene's germline CDR1 is LGHNA and CDR2 YSLEER. The CDR3 covers 15 residues. The CDR3: CASSRTTGAGNTIYF. The CDR3 region has the DNA TGCGCCAGCAGCCGAACCACAGGGGCTGGAAACACCATATATTTT.

The genes are TRBV7-6 and TRBJ2-7, with 7 bases aligning to TRBD1. The CDR3 covers 15 residues. The V gene end was trimmed by 5 bases and the J gene end by 0 bases; junction bases not matched to a gene: 7. Germline V gene data show CDR1 as SGHVS and CDR2 as FNYEAQ. The CDR3 is CASSRERDSSYEQYF. The CDR3 DNA reads TGTGCCAGCAGCCGCGAAAGGGACAGCTCCTACGAGCAGTACTTC.

The chain couples TRBV6-6 to TRBJ2-7, with 8 bases lining up with TRBD2. V trimming: 5 bases; J trimming: 7 bases; junction bases outside the gene matches: 13. The CDR3 sequence is 15 residues long. Germline V gene data show CDR1 as MNHNY and CDR2 as SVGAGI (reference sequence). CDR3 DNA sequence: TGTGCCAGCAGTGACTTGAAAGCGGGGGTGGGGGAGCAGTACTTC. Protein product: CASSDLKAGVGEQYF.